Listed here are 24 T cell receptor beta chains from one sample, sequenced in a study of identical twins. MiXCR, run by TCRdb on the 5' RACE reads, gives a single entry per CDR3 protein. Of approximately 670,000 distinct CDR3 sequences listed, around 6% are singletons. Material for sequencing was naive T cells sorted from blood. The receptors originated from a man between 18 and 29 years old in good health.

This clonotype appeared many times. The chain uses TRBV28 and TRBJ2-1, with D perhaps matching TRBD2 (6 bases). CDR1 MDHEN and CDR2 SYDVKM come from the germline V gene. The CDR3 has 16 amino acids. Between the trimmed V and J ends, which lost 4 bases and 6 bases, there was a span of 19 bases. The CDR3 here is CASSSVPGDGFNEQFF. CDR3 bases: TGTGCCAGCAGTTCGGTTCCGGGAGATGGATTCAATGAGCAGTTCTTC.

A few counts support this clonotype. The genes are TRBV7-8 and TRBJ2-4; 10 nucleotides agree with TRBD1. The junction had 6 bases not matched to a gene; V was cut back by 3 bases and J by 1 base. The CDR3 extends over 17 amino acids. Germline V gene data show CDR1 as SGHVS and CDR2 as FQNEAQ. Written as DNA, the CDR3 is TGTGCCAGCAGCTTTGTCCCGGGACAGGGGGCCAAAAACATTCAGTACTTC. Translation gives CASSFVPGQGAKNIQYF.

This clonotype was seen only a few times. The chain carries TRBV13 and TRBJ2-1, with 13 bases matching TRBD2. Per germline, CDR1 PRHDT and CDR2 FYEKMQ (reference sequence). The ends lost 5 bases at V and 6 bases at J; junction bases unmatched: 4. The CDR3 covers 15 residues. The CDR3 sequence is CASSQRTSGSNEQFF. The CDR3 region has the DNA TGTGCCAGCAGCCAAAGGACTAGCGGGAGCAATGAGCAGTTCTTC.

V gene TRBV6-5 combines with J gene TRBJ2-1; 13 bases match TRBD2. The V gene's germline CDR1 is MNHEY and CDR2 SVGAGI. The V gene end was trimmed by 4 bases and the J gene end by 5 bases; junction bases not matched to a gene: 11. CDR3 length: 18 amino acids. The DNA of the CDR3 is TGTGCCAGCAGTTTAGGACTAGCGGGAGTCTATCAGCACAATGAGCAGTTCTTC. This encodes CASSLGLAGVYQHNEQFF.

This clonotype was recorded at least ten times. The chain employs TRBV20-1 and TRBJ2-7; unclear D gene. V was clipped by 2 bases and J by 2 bases, with 10 bases between them. Germline loops: CDR1 DFQATT, CDR2 SNEGSKA (reference sequence). The CDR3 has 13 amino acids. The DNA of the CDR3 is TGCAGTGCTAGAAATGGCAACCCCTACGAGCAGTACTTC. Translating it yields CSARNGNPYEQYF.

At least ten counts were recorded for this clonotype. The V and J genes are TRBV6-5 and TRBJ2-2; 9 nucleotides line up with TRBD1. V gave up 0 bases and J gave up 4 bases; unmatched junction bases: 0. CDR1 is MNHEY and CDR2 is SVGAGI in the germline V gene. CDR3 length equals 15 residues. CDR3 nucleotide sequence: TGTGCCAGCAGTTACTCGACAGGGGGCACCGGGGAGCTGTTTTTT. Translation: CASSYSTGGTGELFF.

This clonotype was found many times. The V and J genes are TRBV6-5 and TRBJ2-3; D remains ambiguous. Germline V CDR1 and CDR2: MNHEY, SVGAGI. V was shortened by 2 bases and J by 0 bases, with 6 bases between the two germline ends. The CDR3 has 14 amino acids. CDR3 in DNA: TGTGCCAGCAGTTACATCGTAAGCACAGATACGCAGTATTTT. Protein: CASSYIVSTDTQYF.

This clonotype was seen a few times. This chain links TRBV12-3 or TRBV12-4 with TRBJ2-2; D gene ambiguous. V lost 4 bases, J lost 4 bases, and 10 bases lay in between. The CDR3 contains 14 residues. The CDR3 bases are TGTGCCAGCAGTTCAGCCTCGCTCACCGGGGAGCTGTTTTTT. This codes for CASSSASLTGELFF.

This clonotype was found a few times. The chain is built from TRBV5-8 and TRBJ2-4; D is uncertain. CDR1 SGHTS and CDR2 YDEGEE come from the germline V gene. This CDR3 spans 13 amino acids. V lost 4 bases and J lost 4, with 9 bases in between. CDR3 in DNA: TGTGCCAGCAGCCCCTGGGCGAAAAACATTCAGTACTTC. Protein: CASSPWAKNIQYF.

This clonotype was recorded at least ten times. The chain uses TRBV7-9 and TRBJ2-3; D is perhaps TRBD2 (6 bases). Between the trimmed V and J ends, which lost 4 bases and 3 bases, there was a span of 11 bases. The CDR3 covers 14 residues. Germline V gene sequence: CDR1 SEHNR, CDR2 FQNEAQ (reference sequence). CDR3 DNA sequence: TGTGCCAGCAGCTCTTGGACTAAGACAGATACGCAGTATTTT. Encoded protein: CASSSWTKTDTQYF.

The table lists this clonotype with a few counts. The chain combines TRBV20-1 with TRBJ2-3, with 9 bases lining up with TRBD2. The CDR3 is 14 residues long. V lost 5 bases to trimming and J lost 4 bases; unmatched junction nucleotides: 7. The germline CDR1 and CDR2 sequences are DFQATT and SNEGSKA (reference sequence). Here the CDR3 DNA reads TGCAGTGCTCATAGCGGGAGAGCCCCAGATACGCAGTATTTT. Translated, it gives CSAHSGRAPDTQYF.

This clonotype has a handful of counts. This chain links TRBV4-3 with TRBJ1-6; tentative D call: TRBD1 (5 bases). Per the germline V gene, CDR1 is LGHNA and CDR2 is YSLEER. This CDR3 contains 14 residues. V lost 0 bases and J lost 10, with 10 bases in between. CDR3 loop: CASSQDAGDSPLHF. The CDR3 DNA is TGCGCCAGCAGCCAAGATGCGGGGGACTCACCCCTCCACTTT.

A few counts support this clonotype. V usage is TRBV28 and J usage is TRBJ2-5; D may be TRBD2 (5 bases). The CDR3 is 15 residues long. V dropped 3 bases and J dropped 7 bases, with 18 bases sitting between them. Germline CDR1 MDHEN, CDR2 SYDVKM. CDR3 sequence: CASSLEVEPARTQYF. As DNA, the CDR3 is TGTGCCAGCAGTTTGGAGGTAGAGCCCGCTAGGACCCAGTACTTC.

In this sample, this clonotype turned up a few times. CDR3 nucleotide sequence: TGCAGTGCTAGAGACCCGGTATCCGACGAGCAGTACGTC. Translated: CSARDPVSDEQYV. The chain combines TRBV20-1 with TRBJ2-7; D is ambiguous. V lost 0 bases and J lost 5, with 11 bases in between. The germline V gene encodes CDR1 DFQATT and CDR2 SNEGSKA (reference sequence). The CDR3 contains 13 residues.

The rearrangement joins TRBV20-1 to TRBJ2-3; no clear D gene. V lost 0 bases, J lost 4 bases, and 8 bases lay in between. Per the germline V gene, CDR1 is DFQATT and CDR2 is SNEGSKA (reference sequence). The CDR3 consists of 13 residues. As DNA, the CDR3 is TGCAGTGCTAGAGAGCCAGGTCCAGATACGCAGTATTTT. Its protein product is CSAREPGPDTQYF.

J is TRBJ2-6 and V is TRBV28, with no clear D. This CDR3 is built from 19 residues. Trimming took 2 bases from V and 0 from J, leaving 17 bases between them. Germline loops: CDR1 MDHEN, CDR2 SYDVKM. CDR3 residues: CASSLQALELSSGANVLTF. Here the CDR3 DNA reads TGTGCCAGCAGTTTACAGGCTCTGGAATTGAGCTCTGGGGCCAACGTCCTGACTTTC.

The chain combines TRBV6-2 or TRBV6-3 with TRBJ1-1; unclear D gene. V lost 6 bases, J lost 0 bases, and 14 bases lay in between. Germline V lookup: CDR1 MNHEY, CDR2 SVGEGT. CDR3 size: 15 residues. In DNA, the CDR3 is TGTGCCAGCAGCCCCCAGAGGACGATGAACACTGAAGCTTTCTTT. Residues: CASSPQRTMNTEAFF.

The table lists this clonotype with many counts. The V gene is TRBV9, the J gene TRBJ2-2, with 7 nucleotides matching TRBD2. With 2 bases clipped from V and 1 base from J, the junction kept 2 bases outside the gene matches. Germline V gene data show CDR1 as SGDLS and CDR2 as YYNGEE. The CDR3 has 15 amino acids. CDR3 in amino acids: CASSVSGMNTGELFF. CDR3 nucleotides: TGTGCCAGCAGCGTCAGCGGGATGAACACCGGGGAGCTGTTTTTT.

This clonotype was detected a few times. This chain links TRBV7-2 with TRBJ1-5; unclear D gene. V lost 0 bases and J lost 1, with 10 bases in between. Looked up from germline, CDR1 is SGHTA and CDR2 is FQGNSA. CDR3 length: 16 amino acids. CDR3 protein: CASSLAPGLSNQPQHF. CDR3 coding DNA: TGTGCCAGCAGCTTAGCCCCCGGGTTGAGCAATCAGCCCCAGCATTTT.

This clonotype was seen ten or more times. This chain connects TRBV29-1 to TRBJ2-5; 7 bases fit TRBD1. The CDR3 is made up of 13 amino acids. Germline V gives CDR1 SQVTM, CDR2 ANQGSEA. V shed 3 bases, J shed 5 bases, and the junction held 6 bases outside the gene matches. DNA for the CDR3: TGCAGCGTTGAGGCCAGGGGGTTGGAGACCCAGTACTTC. It is translated as CSVEARGLETQYF.

This clonotype was detected only a few times. As DNA, the CDR3 is TGCGCCAGCAGCCACTTAGGCATGAACACTGAAGCTTTCTTT. Its protein product is CASSHLGMNTEAFF. The chain uses TRBV4-3 and TRBJ1-1; D gene uncertain. V was clipped by 3 bases and J by 0 bases, with 8 bases between them. In germline, CDR1 is LGHNA, CDR2 YSLEER. The CDR3 has 14 residues.

This clonotype was seen more than once but under ten times. The chain carries TRBV5-1 and TRBJ2-5; D gene uncertain. Germline CDR1 is SGHRS and CDR2 is YFSETQ. The CDR3 contains 15 residues. Trimming shortened V by 1 base and J by 1 base, and 11 bases separated the two germline ends. CDR3 region: CASSLRGERQETQYF. Here the CDR3 DNA reads TGCGCCAGCAGCTTGCGCGGTGAGCGCCAAGAGACCCAGTACTTC.

There are a few counts of this clonotype. J is TRBJ1-1 and V is TRBV7-9; 9 bases line up with TRBD1. The CDR3 consists of 15 residues. J was trimmed by 5 bases and V by 4 bases; bases with no gene match: 8. CDR1 and CDR2 from the germline V gene are SEHNR and FQNEAQ (reference sequence). Here the CDR3 reads CASSSVTGGRTEAFF. CDR3 nucleotides: TGTGCCAGCAGCTCGGTGACAGGGGGTCGGACTGAAGCTTTCTTT.

This clonotype was observed at least ten times. The V call is TRBV12-3 or TRBV12-4, the J call TRBJ2-5; D gene uncertain. V was pared by 3 bases and J by 4 bases, with 6 bases between. The CDR3 covers 12 residues. The CDR3 here is CASSFHGETQYF. Here the CDR3 DNA reads TGTGCCAGCAGTTTTCATGGAGAGACCCAGTACTTC.